This T cell receptor beta chain derives from a study of CD8 T cells in ankylosing spondylitis. In the case of this clonotype: The antigen remains undetermined.

Study-wide points: The clones that were linked to disease were reported to be significantly enriched in matched synovial fluid samples from ankylosing spondylitis patients. In the blood and synovial fluid of reactive arthritis, some motif variants had been previously reported. Roughly 8 highly homologous variants made up a TCR beta motif that seemed to typify ankylosing spondylitis blood.

TCRdb re-analysed the 5' RACE reads in MiXCR, keeping a single row per CDR3 protein. Of some 330,000 distinct CDR3 sequences listed, 6.5% to 10% are singletons. The germline CDR1 and CDR2 sequences are SGHRS and YFSETQ. J lost 8 bases, V lost 4 bases, and 6 bases had no gene match. This CDR3 has 14 residues. Sequenced: blood, either unsorted or a sorted T cell fraction (not recorded which). This chain connects TRBV5-1 to TRBJ2-1; 10 bases fit TRBD2. The receptor's source is a male donor with ankylosing spondylitis. As DNA, the CDR3 is TGCGCCAGCAGCGGTACTAGCGGGACTTATGAGCAGTTCTTC. Protein: CASSGTSGTYEQFF.